Below are 25 T cell receptor beta chains sequenced from a single sample in a study of T cells in women clearing cervical HPV infection. The repertoire was sequenced with immunoSEQ multiplex PCR; TCRdb's copy has only in-frame clones and lacks some. The sample has about 20,000 clones; the top ten hold about 4.6%. The specimen was blood buffy coat. The receptors shown here come from a woman aged 18-70 years with a cervical HPV16 infection that either progressed to CIN3+ or cleared (not recorded which).

The CDR3 bases that were read are TGTGCCAGCAGTTACTCCGACAGGTACGAG. Its translation is CASSYSDRYE. The whole CDR3 sequence is CASSYSDRYEQYF. J is TRBJ2-7 and V is TRBV6-2 or TRBV6-3; D is possibly TRBD1 (6 bases). The DNA ends 3 residues before the CDR3 does, and the rest of the CDR3 is filled in from the germline J gene. Trimming took off 0 bases at V and 4 bases at J, with 7 bases between the two ends. CDR1 is MNHEY, CDR2 SVGEGT, per germline. The CDR3 is made up of 13 amino acids.

Points on this clone: One junction end disagrees with the germline gene, perhaps due to a read error. The CDR3 end falls 3 residues outside the read, so it is completed with the germline J gene. This rearrangement joins TRBV7-7 to TRBJ1-2, with unresolved D. The CDR3 totals 13 residues. Germline CDR1 is SSHAT and CDR2 is FNYEAQ (reference sequence). The CDR3: CASSPTSKSDYTF. The part of the CDR3 DNA that was read is TGTGCTAGCAGCCCGACTAGTAAGAGTGAC.

In the case of this clone: From the germline J gene comes the end of the CDR3, since the read stops 3 residues before it. The rearrangement links TRBV5-1 to TRBJ2-2, with 9 bases lining up with TRBD1. J gave up 5 bases and V 5 bases, and 7 bases lay outside the gene matches. The CDR3 loop spans 15 amino acids. Germline-derived CDR1 and CDR2 are SGHRS and YFSETQ. CDR3 bases read: TGCGCCAGCAGTCCGGGACAGGGTGTAACCGGGGAG. It translates to CASSPGQGVTGE. The complete CDR3 protein is CASSPGQGVTGELFF.

Of note for this clone: The CDR3 end lies 3 residues beyond the end of the read and is filled in from the germline J gene. The rearrangement joins TRBV7-2 to TRBJ2-3; 10 bases are a match to TRBD2. V lost 2 bases to trimming and J lost 2 bases; unmatched junction nucleotides: 1. The germline V gene encodes CDR1 SGHTA and CDR2 FQGNSA. This CDR3 is 15 amino acids long. The CDR3 DNA, read in part, is TGTGCCAGCAGCTTACTAGCGGGGGACACAGATACG. Translating it yields CASSLLAGDTDT. Given in full, the CDR3 is CASSLLAGDTDTQYF. Variable domain in full (rest from reference TRBV7-2 and TRBJ2-3): GAGVSQSPSNKVTEKGKDVELRCDPISGHTALYWYRQSLGQGLEFLIYFQGNSAPDKSGLPSDRFSAERTGGSVSTLTIQRTQQEDSAVYLCASSLLAGDTDTQYFGPGTRLTVL.

On this clone itself: The CDR3 end is not reached by the read, which stops 3 residues before it; the germline J gene fills it in. The rearrangement joins TRBV7-9 to TRBJ2-5; no reliable D call. The CDR3 runs 14 residues. From germline, CDR1 is SEHNR and CDR2 FQNEAQ (reference sequence). Trimming removed 2 bases from V and 2 bases from J, with 9 bases in between. The CDR3 loop is CASSLTRKQETQYF. The sequenced part of the CDR3 DNA is TGTGCCAGCAGCTTAACACGCAAGCAAGAGACC.

On this clone itself: The read ends 3 residues early relative to the CDR3; the germline J gene fills the gap. This sequence joins TRBV7-9 and TRBJ2-2; possibly TRBD2 for D (6 bases). Germline V gives CDR1 SEHNR, CDR2 FQNEAQ (reference sequence). Trimming took 1 base from V and 5 from J, leaving 8 bases between them. The CDR3 has 14 residues. CDR3: CASSLEAGTGELFF. CDR3 bases read: TGTGCCAGCAGCTTAGAGGCGGGAACCGGGGAG.

For this clone: The sequence runs out 3 residues before the end of the CDR3; the remainder is reconstructed from the germline J gene. The chain carries TRBV2 and TRBJ2-5, with 14 positions matching TRBD2. Trimming at V came to 8 bases and at J to 1 base, leaving 9 bases not matched to a gene. The germline CDR1 and CDR2 sequences are SNHLY and FYNNEI. The CDR3 has 17 residues. The CDR3 region is CASSRGTSGGLQETQYF. Partial CDR3 DNA: TGTGCCAGCTCCCGAGGGACTAGCGGGGGACTCCAAGAGACC.

In regard to this clone: The CDR3 is cut off 3 residues early in the read; its end comes from the germline J gene. V is TRBV7-9 and J is TRBJ2-3; a weak D match, TRBD1 (6 bases). The V gene lost 7 bases and the J gene lost 8 bases, with 19 bases spanning the gap. CDR3 length: 14 amino acids. From germline, CDR1 is SEHNR and CDR2 FQNEAQ (reference sequence). Partial CDR3 DNA: TGTGCCAGCACCTCTGTGGGGGCGCGCGGTACG. Translation: CASTSVGARGT. The entire CDR3 sequence reads CASTSVGARGTQYF. The full variable domain, with the rest looked up from reference TRBV7-9 and TRBJ2-3, is DTGVSQNPRHKITKRGQNVTFRCDPISEHNRLYWYRQTLGQGPEFLTYFQNEAQLEKSRLLSDRFSAERPKGSFSTLEIQRTEQGDSAMYLCASTSVGARGTQYFGPGTRLTVL.

Note on this clone: Read sequence stops 3 residues before the CDR3 end, and the germline J gene provides the missing end. This rearrangement joins TRBV20-1 to TRBJ2-3; 8 bases match TRBD1. Unmatched junction bases numbered 6, after V lost 0 bases and J lost 1 base. This CDR3 spans 16 amino acids. In germline, CDR1 is DFQATT, CDR2 SNEGSKA (reference sequence). The DNA read from the CDR3 is TGCAGTGCTAGAGATTTGGCAGGGGGCCGCACAGATACG. Translated, it gives CSARDLAGGRTDT. The CDR3 in its entirety is CSARDLAGGRTDTQYF.

Turning to this clone: Read sequence stops 3 residues before the CDR3 end, and the germline J gene provides the missing end. The chain joins TRBV2 to TRBJ1-4; 9 bases are a match to TRBD1. Germline V gene data show CDR1 as SNHLY and CDR2 as FYNNEI. The CDR3 consists of 15 residues. Losses at the gene ends were 8 bases for V and 2 bases for J; bases not matched to a gene: 6. The CDR3 loop is CASGGGTGTNEKLFF. The sequenced part of the CDR3 DNA is TGTGCCAGCGGAGGGGGGACAGGGACTAATGAAAAA. The full variable domain, rest sourced from reference TRBV2 and TRBJ1-4, is EPEVTQTPSHQVTQMGQEVILRCVPISNHLYFYWYRQILGQKVEFLVSFYNNEISEKSEIFDDQFSVERPDGSNFTLKIRSTKLEDSAMYFCASGGGTGTNEKLFFGSGTQLSVL.

The CDR3 loop is CASSTQFAKTTIYGYTF. The covered CDR3 bases are TGTGCCAGTAGTACTCAATTTGCCAAGACAACGATCTATGGC. V and J are TRBV19 and TRBJ1-2; D is ambiguous. The CDR3 extends 3 residues past the end of the read, so its final part is completed from the germline J gene. This CDR3 spans 17 amino acids. V was clipped by 4 bases and J by 4 bases, with 22 bases between them. Germline V gene sequence: CDR1 LNHDA, CDR2 SQIVND (reference sequence).

CDR3 amino acids: CSGKRGGIETQYF. Partial CDR3 DNA: TGCAGTGGAAAGCGGGGGGGCATCGAGACT. This chain connects TRBV20-1 to TRBJ2-4; 10 bases align to TRBD2. The CDR3 goes on 3 residues after the read ends, and that part is filled in from the germline J gene. This CDR3 has 13 residues. Germline CDR1 DFQATT, CDR2 SNEGSKA (reference sequence).

In the case of this clone: Read coverage stops 3 residues before the CDR3 terminus; the germline J gene supplies the remainder. The chain recombines TRBV2 with TRBJ2-4, with D perhaps matching TRBD1 (6 bases). Germline V gene data show CDR1 as SNHLY and CDR2 as FYNNEI. The CDR3 sequence is 14 residues long. This CDR3 reads CASTEDSDSFGQYF. The sequenced part of the CDR3 DNA is TGTGCCAGCACTGAGGACAGTGATTCGTTTGGT.

With respect to this clone: The CDR3 is cut off 3 residues early in the read; its end comes from the germline J gene. The rearrangement uses TRBV20-1 and TRBJ1-1, with D maybe TRBD1 (5 bases). This CDR3 spans 16 amino acids. CDR1 and CDR2 (germline): DFQATT, SNEGSKA (reference sequence). Trimming shortened V by 3 bases and J by 4 bases, and 21 bases separated the two germline ends. Here the CDR3 reads CSASYGWKTALTEAFF. The CDR3 DNA, read in part, is TGCAGTGCTAGTTACGGGTGGAAGACAGCCCTCACTGAA.

CDR3 DNA (partial): TGCGCCAGCAGCCGCGACAGGGTAAGGACC. Translating gives CASSRDRVRT. In full, the CDR3 is CASSRDRVRTQYF. This sequence joins TRBV4-1 and TRBJ2-5; 7 nucleotides match TRBD1. Read sequence stops 3 residues before the CDR3 end, and the germline J gene provides the missing end. Trimming at V came to 4 bases and at J to 7 bases, leaving 6 bases not matched to a gene. Germline CDR1 reads MGHRA; CDR2 reads YSYEKL. This CDR3 comprises 13 residues.

CDR3 sequence: CASIRAVRDGTQYF. Partial CDR3 DNA: TGTGCCAGCATAAGGGCCGTTCGCGACGGGACC. The gene calls are TRBV6-2 or TRBV6-3 and TRBJ2-5; no definite D call. Sequencing ends 3 residues short of the CDR3 end; the germline J gene provides the rest. In germline, CDR1 is MNHEY, CDR2 SVGEGT. V shed 7 bases and J shed 7 bases, with 19 bases lying between them. The CDR3 has 14 residues.

For this clone: The read halts 3 residues ahead of the CDR3 end, with the missing end drawn from the germline J gene. This chain links TRBV6-2 or TRBV6-3 with TRBJ2-5; D possibly corresponds to TRBD2 (6 bases). V shed 2 bases and J shed 7 bases, with 20 bases lying between them. The germline CDR1 and CDR2 sequences are MNHEY and SVGEGT. The CDR3 spans 16 residues. CDR3 sequence reads: CASSYHGGPLLGTQYF. CDR3 DNA, as far as it was read: TGTGCCAGCAGTTACCACGGGGGTCCCCTCTTAGGGACC.

Note on this clone: The read terminates 3 residues before the CDR3 end, so the remaining end is supplied by the germline J gene. V is TRBV7-2 and J is TRBJ2-3; D remains unclear. CDR3 length: 13 residues. V gave up 2 bases and J gave up 6 bases, with 9 bases separating them. Germline lookup yields CDR1 SGHTA and CDR2 FQGNSA. CDR3 sequence: CASSLSFGDTQYF. Incomplete CDR3 DNA: TGTGCCAGCAGCTTAAGTTTCGGGGATACG. Variable domain in full (rest from reference TRBV7-2 and TRBJ2-3): GAGVSQSPSNKVTEKGKDVELRCDPISGHTALYWYRQSLGQGLEFLIYFQGNSAPDKSGLPSDRFSAERTGGSVSTLTIQRTQQEDSAVYLCASSLSFGDTQYFGPGTRLTVL.

Note on this clone: The read comes to an end 3 residues before the CDR3 does, leaving the germline J gene to fill in the end. The chain couples TRBV7-9 to TRBJ2-2, with a weak D call TRBD1 (6 bases). V dropped 0 bases and J dropped 5 bases, with 10 bases sitting between them. The CDR3 extends over 15 amino acids. CDR1 and CDR2 (germline): SEHNR, FQNEAQ (reference sequence). The CDR3 sequence: CASSLAGAKTGELFF. CDR3 bases read: TGTGCCAGCAGCTTAGCGGGGGCCAAGACCGGGGAG.

Turning to this clone: The CDR3 goes on 3 residues after the read ends, and that part is filled in from the germline J gene. The chain couples TRBV18 to TRBJ2-7; 9 bases line up with TRBD1. The V gene's germline CDR1 is KGHSH and CDR2 LQKENI. The CDR3 totals 15 residues. The trim removed 0 bases at V and 4 bases at J, leaving 4 bases unmatched. CDR3 sequence reads: CASSPPGQGKYEQYF. The DNA read from the CDR3 is TGTGCCAGCTCACCACCGGGACAGGGAAAATACGAG.

In the case of this clone: The CDR3 is cut off 3 residues early in the read; its end comes from the germline J gene. The chain has TRBV5-4 and TRBJ2-3; 10 bases are shared with TRBD2. Germline V CDR1 and CDR2: SGHNT, YYREEE (reference sequence). V dropped 1 base and J dropped 3; count of bases not matched to a gene: 2. The CDR3 loop spans 15 amino acids. CDR3 bases read: TGTGCCAGCAGCTTGCGGACTAGCGGTACAGATACG. The encoded protein is CASSLRTSGTDT. The full CDR3 sequence reads CASSLRTSGTDTQYF.

CDR3 protein: CAWSRAGYSNQPQYF. The CDR3 bases that were read are TGTGCCTGGAGTCGGGCGGGATATAGCAATCAGCCG. V and J are TRBV30 and TRBJ2-3, with a tentative D call TRBD2 (6 bases). The read falls 3 residues short of the CDR3 end, and the missing part is taken from the germline J gene. Germline V gene sequence: CDR1 GTSNPN, CDR2 SVGIG (reference sequence). The CDR3 is 15 amino acids. Full variable domain (outside the CDR3, taken from reference TRBV30 and TRBJ2-3): SQTIHQWPATLVQPVGSPLSLECTVEGTSNPNLYWYRQAAGRGLQLLFYSVGIGQISSEVPQNLSASRPQDRQFILSSKKLLLSDSGFYLCAWSRAGYSNQPQYFGPGTRLTVL.

A remark on this clone: At one of its ends the junction is not consistent with the germline gene, which may arise from a read error. Sequencing ends 3 residues short of the CDR3 end; the germline J gene provides the rest. V and J are TRBV4-2 and TRBJ2-3, with TRBD1 identical over 9 bases. The germline V gene has CDR1 LGHNA and CDR2 YNFKEQ. The CDR3 is 15 amino acids. CDR3 bases read: TGCGCCAGCGCTCTTGGGACAGGGAGCACAGATACG. It codes for CASALGTGSTDT. The whole CDR3 sequence is CASALGTGSTDTQYF.

Regarding this clone: Coverage ceases 3 residues before the CDR3 finishes, and the germline J gene fills in the end. The rearrangement uses TRBV4-1 and TRBJ2-1, with 9 bases fitting TRBD2. V dropped 4 bases and J dropped 0; count of bases not matched to a gene: 1. Germline V gene lookup returns CDR1 MGHRA and CDR2 YSYEKL. CDR3 size: 15 residues. The CDR3 protein is CASSLAGDSYNEQFF. The sequenced part of the CDR3 DNA is TGCGCCAGCAGCCTAGCGGGGGACTCCTACAATGAG.

As for this clone: The read gets to within 3 residues of the CDR3 end, and the germline J gene fills in the rest. This chain uses TRBV28 with TRBJ1-6, with 9 bases identical to TRBD1. Germline CDR1 and CDR2: MDHEN and SYDVKM. CDR3 size: 15 residues. V shed 10 bases, J shed 9 bases, and the junction held 13 bases outside the gene matches. CDR3 amino acids: CATDRGAPGGSPLHF. The sequenced CDR3 bases are TGTGCCACAGACAGGGGGGCTCCCGGCGGTTCACCC.